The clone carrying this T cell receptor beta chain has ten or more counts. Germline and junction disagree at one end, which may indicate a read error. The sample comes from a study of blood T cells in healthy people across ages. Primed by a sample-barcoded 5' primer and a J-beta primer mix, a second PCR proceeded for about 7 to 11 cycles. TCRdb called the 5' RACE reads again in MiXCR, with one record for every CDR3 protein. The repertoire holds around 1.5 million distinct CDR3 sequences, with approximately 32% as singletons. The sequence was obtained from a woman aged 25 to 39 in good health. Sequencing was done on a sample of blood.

CDR3 sequence (DNA): TGTGCCAGCAGCTTGGGGCAGAGAGAGACCCAGTACTTC. The encoded protein is CASSLGQRETQYF. The chain has TRBV5-1 and TRBJ2-5, with a weak D call TRBD1 (5 bases). This CDR3 is 13 amino acids long. Germline lookup yields CDR1 SGHRS and CDR2 YFSETQ.